Presented here are 18 T cell receptor beta chains from one specimen sequenced in a study of Ad26.COV2.S vaccination and SARS-CoV-2 variants (dated by TCRdb to 2020 to 2023). Library generation was performed with the immunoSEQ multiplex PCR assay. Entries here come from immuneACCESS through TCRdb and include only in-frame sequences with V and J called. Some clones fail to appear in such tables; in the studies checked, an unresolved V gene covers under half of the shortfall, and the cause of the remainder is unknown. This sample holds around 270,000 clones; approximately 90% were observed only once. The ten largest clones take up 2.5% to 3.5% of the sample. What the treatment or condition label conveys for this sample: about 20 received Ad26.COV2.S at low or high dose, single or two shots; five or six received placebo; per-sample allocation not given. For vaccine and placebo recipients, the sequenced repertoires came from samples collected on day 63 after the first injection.

The sequencing here drew on peripheral blood, taken in a trial of Ad26.COV2.S vaccine versus placebo. The receptors derive from a person aged 18-60 years who received the Ad26.COV2.S COVID-19 vaccine or a placebo.

This rearrangement joins TRBV27 to TRBJ2-7; D is ambiguous. Germline values: CDR1 MNHEY, CDR2 SMNVEV (reference sequence). With 2 bases removed from V and 2 bases from J, the gap between germline ends came to 7 bases. CDR3 length: 13 residues. DNA for the CDR3: TGTGCCAGCAGTTTAGGGCCTACCTACGAGCAGTACTTC. It yields the protein CASSLGPTYEQYF.

The chain couples TRBV27 to TRBJ2-2, with D unresolved. The CDR3 totals 15 residues. V shed 6 bases and J shed 0 bases, with 11 bases lying between them. Per the germline V gene, CDR1 is MNHEY and CDR2 is SMNVEV (reference sequence). The CDR3 sequence is CASSLTPSNTGELFF. The DNA for the CDR3 is TGTGCCAGCAGCCTGACACCATCGAACACCGGGGAGCTGTTTTTT.

V gene TRBV4-2 combines with J gene TRBJ2-1; D gene unclear. V lost 3 bases and J 9 bases, leaving 15 bases between the germline ends. From germline, CDR1 is LGHNA and CDR2 YNFKEQ. The CDR3 has 14 amino acids. This CDR3 reads CASSQDLRTREQFF. CDR3 nucleotides: TGTGCCAGCAGCCAGGACCTTCGAACCCGTGAGCAGTTCTTC.

V is TRBV5-6 and J is TRBJ2-6; no firm D call. CDR1 and CDR2 (germline): SGHDT, YYEEEE. The CDR3 has 16 residues. Trimming took off 2 bases at V and 0 bases at J, with 9 bases between the two ends. CDR3 sequence reads: CASSFEYNSGANVLTF. The CDR3 region has the DNA TGTGCCAGCAGCTTCGAATATAACTCTGGGGCCAACGTCCTGACTTTC.

This clone appeared a single time. J is TRBJ2-4 and V is TRBV6-5; 7 nucleotides line up with TRBD1. The CDR3 is made up of 13 amino acids. V lost 7 bases to trimming and J lost 5 bases; unmatched junction nucleotides: 5. Looked up from germline, CDR1 is MNHEY and CDR2 is SVGAGI. The chain's CDR3 is CASKFGTENIQYF. In nucleotides, the CDR3 is TGTGCCAGCAAGTTTGGGACAGAAAACATTCAGTACTTC.

This sequence joins TRBV6-1 and TRBJ2-7, with D maybe TRBD2 (6 bases). Trimming removed 0 bases at V and 0 bases at J, with 18 bases between. Looked up from germline, CDR1 is MNHNS and CDR2 is SASEGT. The CDR3 is 18 residues long. The CDR3 DNA follows: TGTGCCAGCAGTGAAGCGCGAAATTGGGGACTGGGCTCCTACGAGCAGTACTTC. Its protein product is CASSEARNWGLGSYEQYF.

The J gene is TRBJ1-2, the V gene TRBV4-3, with D hard to call. This CDR3 is built from 13 residues. The germline V and J ends were trimmed by 1 base and 5 bases, with 8 bases remaining between them. From germline, CDR1 is LGHNA and CDR2 YSLEER. The chain's CDR3 is CASSQGGLYGYTF. The CDR3 DNA is TGCGCCAGCAGCCAAGGAGGGTTATATGGCTACACCTTC.

The chain is built from TRBV4-1 and TRBJ1-2, with 7 bases matching TRBD1. This CDR3 comprises 15 residues. Germline CDR1 and CDR2: MGHRA and YSYEKL. Germline trimming cut 1 base from V and 0 bases from J; bases unmatched to any gene: 2. CDR3 nucleotides: TGCGCCAGCAGCCAAGGGACAGGTCCTAACTATGGCTACACCTTC. This gives the protein CASSQGTGPNYGYTF.

This chain joins TRBV5-4 and TRBJ1-1; a weak D match, TRBD1 (6 bases). Germline CDR1 reads SGHNT; CDR2 reads YYREEE (reference sequence). CDR3 length equals 13 residues. V lost 2 bases and J lost 6, with 11 bases in between. The CDR3 nucleotides read TGTGCCAGCAGCTTAACAGGGAGAGCTGAAGCTTTCTTT. It translates to CASSLTGRAEAFF. Filled out from reference TRBV5-4 and TRBJ1-1, the complete variable domain reads ETGVTQSPTHLIKTRGQQVTLRCSSQSGHNTVSWYQQALGQGPQFIFQYYREEENGRGNFPPRFSGLQFPNYSSELNVNALELDDSALYLCASSLTGRAEAFFGQGTRLTVV.

The chain carries TRBV19 and TRBJ2-7, with D hard to call. The CDR3 contains 13 residues. CDR1 LNHDA and CDR2 SQIVND come from the germline V gene (reference sequence). V lost 3 bases and J lost 11, with 17 bases in between. CDR3 in amino acids: CASSIGVHSQEYF. DNA of the CDR3: TGTGCCAGTAGTATCGGAGTACACTCCCAGGAGTACTTC.

The chain couples TRBV12-3 or TRBV12-4 to TRBJ2-5; D not certain. This CDR3 comprises 13 residues. V lost 3 bases and J 4 bases, leaving 9 bases between the germline ends. CDR3 nucleotides: TGTGCCAGCAGTTTCGGGTTGAGAGAGACCCAGTACTTC. It yields the protein CASSFGLRETQYF.

The chain recombines TRBV4-2 with TRBJ2-1; D possibly corresponds to TRBD1 (5 bases). Germline V gene data show CDR1 as LGHNA and CDR2 as YNFKEQ. V was shortened by 1 base and J by 5 bases, with 12 bases between the two germline ends. The CDR3 totals 15 residues. For the CDR3, the DNA is TGTGCCAGCAGCCAAGTGCGCAGGGCCAACAATGAGCAGTTCTTC. It codes for CASSQVRRANNEQFF.

This chain uses TRBV3-1 (or the pseudogene TRBV3-2) with TRBJ2-2; TRBD1 is a possible D gene (7 bases). The germline gives CDR1 LGHDT, CDR2 YNNKEL (reference sequence). The V end was cut by 8 bases, the J end by 0 bases, with 13 bases between. The CDR3 sequence is 15 residues long. The CDR3 DNA is TGTGCCAGCGGCGACAGGGACTCGAACACCGGGGAGCTGTTTTTT. Encoded protein: CASGDRDSNTGELFF.

The chain combines TRBV6-6 with TRBJ1-3; 8 bases align to TRBD1. The germline CDR1 and CDR2 sequences are MNHNY and SVGAGI (reference sequence). V dropped 4 bases and J dropped 2; count of bases not matched to a gene: 1. CDR3 length: 14 residues. The CDR3 is CASSSGGTGNTIYF. CDR3 coding DNA: TGTGCCAGCAGTTCAGGGGGCACTGGAAACACCATATATTTT.

The CDR3 bases are TGTGCCTGGTCCAGGGTTATGAACACTGAAGCTTTCTTT. It is translated as CAWSRVMNTEAFF. This chain links TRBV30 with TRBJ1-1; maybe TRBD1 (5 bases). The length of the CDR3 is 13 residues. Trimming removed 5 bases from V and 0 bases from J, with 10 bases in between. CDR1 is GTSNPN and CDR2 is SVGIG in the germline V gene (reference sequence).

This clone occurred once. The same CDR3 also results from other DNA sequences found in this sample. The chain couples TRBV19 to TRBJ2-7; perhaps D is TRBD1 or TRBD2 (5 bases each). The CDR3 has 13 amino acids. Between the trimmed V and J ends, which lost 7 bases and 2 bases, there was a span of 12 bases. Germline-derived CDR1 and CDR2 are LNHDA and SQIVND (reference sequence). CDR3: CASKGTGTYEQYF. The CDR3 region has the DNA TGTGCCAGTAAGGGGACGGGGACCTACGAGCAGTACTTC.

The table lists this clone with a count of one. V gene TRBV3-1 (or the pseudogene TRBV3-2) combines with J gene TRBJ2-1, with D possibly called TRBD1 or TRBD2 (6 bases each). This CDR3 comprises 15 residues. The V end was cut by 1 base, the J end by 7 bases, with 14 bases between. Germline V gives CDR1 LGHDT, CDR2 YNNKEL (reference sequence). Here the CDR3 reads CASSQGPGASNEQFF. The CDR3, as DNA: TGTGCCAGCAGCCAAGGTCCGGGGGCGTCTAATGAGCAGTTCTTC.

This clone has only one observation. V gene TRBV29-1 combines with J gene TRBJ1-2; D is possibly TRBD1 (6 bases). Trimming pared 6 bases from V and 4 bases from J, leaving 18 bases between. Germline V gene lookup returns CDR1 SQVTM and CDR2 ANQGSEA. This CDR3 has 14 amino acids. CDR3 sequence: CSVDNTQGFYGYTF. The CDR3 nucleotides read TGCAGCGTCGACAACACTCAGGGGTTCTATGGCTACACCTTC. Looking up the rest from reference TRBV29-1 and TRBJ1-2 gives the full variable domain: SAVISQKPSRDICQRGTSLTIQCQVDSQVTMMFWYRQQPGQSLTLIATANQGSEATYESGFVIDKFPISRPNLTFSTLTVSNMSPEDSSIYLCSVDNTQGFYGYTFGSGTRLTVV.